The rows below give T cell receptor beta chains drawn from one sample of a study of post-analysis software for immune sequencing data. TCRdb re-derived calls from the PCR reads in MiXCR, one entry per CDR3 protein. The table lists 800,000 to 950,000 distinct CDR3 sequences, roughly half of them singletons. Sequenced: blood. The receptors were gathered from a girl between 10 and 17 years old with multiple sclerosis. CDR3s include the opening cysteine and the closing phenylalanine or tryptophan. Fields, in order: clone size, J gene, V gene, D gene, CDR3 DNA, CDR3 protein. A D gene is named only where the DNA matches it firmly. Only some rows state a clone size, as once, few, many or a class for expanded clones.

few TRBJ2-7 TRBV15 NA TGTGCCACCAGCAGACAGCACCTAGTCGGGGTCTCCTACGAGCAGTACTTC CATSRQHLVGVSYEQYF
few TRBJ2-7 TRBV6-5 NA TGTGCCAGCAGTTACTTGGACCGGGAGTCAATCGACGAGCAGTACTTC CASSYLDRESIDEQYF
few TRBJ2-5 TRBV7-2 NA TGTGCCAGCAGCTTAGACCGGATTGGGAAAGAGACCCAGTACTTC CASSLDRIGKETQYF
NA TRBJ2-3 TRBV4-2 TRBD2 TGTGCCAGCAGCCCGGGGGGACTAGCGGGCACAGATACGCAGTATTTT CASSPGGLAGTDTQYF
NA TRBJ1-1 TRBV2 NA TGTGCCAGCAGTGTCTTTGAGTCACCAGGCACTGAAGCTTTCTTT CASSVFESPGTEAFF
NA TRBJ2-7 TRBV12-3/TRBV12-4 NA TGTGCCAGCAGCCCGTCCGGAAGGGAGCAGTACTTC CASSPSGREQYF
NA TRBJ1-2 TRBV27 NA TGTGCCAGCAGTTTAGAAGGCCCTGCCGGGAAGGGGATGTATGGCTACACCTTC CASSLEGPAGKGMYGYTF
NA TRBJ1-6 TRBV9 TRBD1 TGTGCCAGCAGCGTAGGGGACAGGGGTAATTCACCTCTCCACTTT CASSVGDRGNSPLHF
NA TRBJ2-7 TRBV3-1 NA TGTGCCAGCAGCTTTTACGGAGGAGGGGGCTACGAGCAGTACTTC CASSFYGGGGYEQYF
NA TRBJ2-5 TRBV25-1 TRBD1 TGTGCCAGCAGTGGGACAGGTGTGGAGACCCAGTACTTC CASSGTGVETQYF
NA TRBJ1-5 TRBV12-3/TRBV12-4 NA TGTGCCAGCAACCTTCGGGCAGGAGACCAGCCCCAGCATTTT CASNLRAGDQPQHF
NA TRBJ2-1 TRBV20-1 NA TGCAGTGCCACACCGAACCTAGACACTGAGCAGTTCTTC CSATPNLDTEQFF
NA TRBJ2-1 TRBV18 TRBD1 TGTGCCAGCTCAACAGGGACAGCAGATGAGCAGTTCTTC CASSTGTADEQFF
NA TRBJ2-5 TRBV7-9 NA TGTGCCAGCAGCTACGCGGAGAGGATAGAGACCCAGTACTTC CASSYAERIETQYF
few TRBJ1-6 TRBV30 TRBD1 TGTGCCTGGAGTGTACAGGACAGGGGGCCCCGAGATTCACCCCTCCACTTT CAWSVQDRGPRDSPLHF
few TRBJ2-1 TRBV20-1 TRBD2 TGCAGTGCTAGAGACGCGGGGGGCTACAATGAGCAGTTCTTC CSARDAGGYNEQFF
NA TRBJ2-5 TRBV2 TRBD2 TGTGCCAGCAGTCTAGCGGGGGGTTATCAAGAGGCCCAGTACTTC CASSLAGGYQEAQYF
NA TRBJ2-2 TRBV27 NA TGTGCCAGCAGTCCCCCTTGGACAGGGAGGGTTGATGGCGCGAACACCGGGGAGCTGTTTTTT CASSPPWTGRVDGANTGELFF
NA TRBJ1-2 TRBV10-3 NA TGTGCCATCAGTGAGCGGGAGTATGGCTACACCTTC CAISEREYGYTF
NA TRBJ1-2 TRBV20-1 NA TGCAGTGCTAGAGCCGGGGCAGCCTATGGCTACACCTTC CSARAGAAYGYTF
once TRBJ2-1 TRBV19 NA TGTGCCAGTATCCTCCGGCAGGCGTCCTACAATGAGCAGTTCTTC CASILRQASYNEQFF
NA TRBJ2-1 TRBV3-1 NA TGTGCCAGCAGCCAAGTTGCGGGGGCGACCTACAATGAGCAGTTCTTC CASSQVAGATYNEQFF
NA TRBJ2-3 TRBV20-1 TRBD2 TGCAGTGCTAGAGATACCCGACTAGCGGGGGGCCTAGATACGCAGTATTTT CSARDTRLAGGLDTQYF
NA TRBJ2-1 TRBV7-9 NA TGTGCCAGCAGCTTAGGAGGACTCTACAATGGGCAGTTCTTC CASSLGGLYNGQFF
NA TRBJ2-7 TRBV18 NA TGTGCCAGCTCACCACCGTTCAGCTTCTACGAGCAGTACTTC CASSPPFSFYEQYF
few TRBJ2-7 TRBV7-2 NA TGTGCCAGCAGCTTGGGTGGGGCCACCTACGAGCAGTACTTC CASSLGGATYEQYF
NA TRBJ2-7 TRBV14 NA TGTGCCAGCAGCCGTCCCCGTACGACAAAAGACGAGCAGTACTTC CASSRPRTTKDEQYF
once TRBJ2-7 TRBV25-1 NA TGTGCCAGCAGTGCTGTTGGATCCTTGGAGTACTTC CASSAVGSLEYF
NA TRBJ1-5 TRBV6-5 NA TGTGCCAGCAGTTACTCTGGGGCGAGGCAGCCCCAGCATTTT CASSYSGARQPQHF
few TRBJ2-7 TRBV20-1 TRBD1 TGCAGTTTTGGACAGGGCTACGAGCAGTACTTC CSFGQGYEQYF
NA TRBJ1-4 TRBV5-1 NA TGCGCCAGCAGCTTTGATGAAAAACTGTTTTTT CASSFDEKLFF
NA TRBJ2-5 TRBV29-1 NA TGCAGCGTTGTGGGCCGCCAAGAGACCCAGTACTTC CSVVGRQETQYF
NA TRBJ1-4 TRBV12-5 NA TGTGCTAGTGCGGACGGGAATGGAAAACTGTTTTTT CASADGNGKLFF
few TRBJ2-7 TRBV4-1 NA TGCGCCAGCAGCCAAGATTCGTCCGGCACCTACGAGCAGTACTTC CASSQDSSGTYEQYF
NA TRBJ1-2 TRBV6-1 NA TGTGCCAGCAGTGAAGCGAGGGGCAGTGGCTACACCTTC CASSEARGSGYTF
NA TRBJ1-1 TRBV5-1 TRBD1 TGCGCCAGCAGCTTCGGACAGGGCACTGAAGCTTTCTTT CASSFGQGTEAFF
few TRBJ1-2 TRBV15 NA TGTGCCACCAGCCTGCAGGGACCGACTAACTATGGCTACACCTTC CATSLQGPTNYGYTF
NA TRBJ2-5 TRBV5-1 NA TGCGCCAGCAGCTTATCCCCAGCGGGCACCGGGGAGACCCAGTACTTC CASSLSPAGTGETQYF
NA TRBJ1-1 TRBV29-1 NA TGCAGCGTTGAACCCCTACAGAGTAACACTGAAGCTTTCTTT CSVEPLQSNTEAFF
few TRBJ2-1 TRBV3-1 NA TGTGCCAGCAGTCCTCGATCCCGCAATGAGCAGTTCTTC CASSPRSRNEQFF
NA TRBJ2-5 TRBV5-1 TRBD2 TGCGCCAGCAGCTTCTCTAGCGGAATACAAGAGACCCAGTACTTC CASSFSSGIQETQYF
many TRBJ2-6 TRBV29-1 TRBD2 TGCAGCGCAACCTCTAGCGGGGTCCTCTCTGGGGCCAACGTCCTGACTTTC CSATSSGVLSGANVLTF
few TRBJ2-7 TRBV10-3 NA TGTGCCATCAGTGAGGGGGTCGAAGGTCCGGGGAACGAGCAGTACTTC CAISEGVEGPGNEQYF
NA TRBJ2-7 TRBV6-1 TRBD1 TGTGCCAGCAGTGCCCTCTACCGGGACAGGGGGCATTACACCTACGAGCAGTACTTC CASSALYRDRGHYTYEQYF
NA TRBJ1-4 TRBV29-1 NA TGCAGCGTACAGGTTTTAGGCCGTGAAAAACTGTTTTTT CSVQVLGREKLFF
NA TRBJ2-1 TRBV27 TRBD2 TGTGCCAGCAGTTCCCGCCCAGGGACTATGTTCAATGAGCAGTTCTTC CASSSRPGTMFNEQFF
NA TRBJ2-1 TRBV6-1 TRBD2 TGTGCCAGCAGTGAAGGGGGACTAGTCTATGAGCAGTTCTTC CASSEGGLVYEQFF
NA TRBJ1-2 TRBV20-1 TRBD1 TGCAGTGCTAGAGATTCGGACAGGGGAATCACAGGCTACACCTTC CSARDSDRGITGYTF
NA TRBJ2-1 TRBV29-1 TRBD2 TGCAGCGGGGAGACTAGCGGAAAACTTTACAATGAGCAGTTCTTC CSGETSGKLYNEQFF